These 21 T cell receptor beta chains were sequenced from one sample in a study of blood T cell repertoires in COVID-19. Sequencing was performed with immunoSEQ multiplex PCR; in TCRdb, only in-frame clones are kept and a portion is missing. Among over 350,000 clones, roughly nine tenths were seen once, and the ten largest hold about 0.9%. The material sequenced was PBMCs or T cells enriched from blood (not recorded which). The receptors were gathered from a woman in her forties who had been exposed to COVID-19.

The V gene is TRBV11-3, the J gene TRBJ2-7; TRBD1 aligns across 8 bases. V lost 1 base and J lost 0; bases outside the gene matches: 2. CDR1 SGHNT and CDR2 YENEEA come from the germline V gene. The CDR3 contains 15 residues. The CDR3 region is CASSLGQGASYEQYF. CDR3 nucleotide sequence: TGTGCCAGCAGCTTAGGGCAGGGGGCCTCCTACGAGCAGTACTTC.

The chain recombines TRBV5-1 with TRBJ2-7, with TRBD1 identical over 8 bases. This CDR3 has 13 residues. CDR1 is SGHRS, CDR2 YFSETQ, per germline. The ends lost 4 bases at V and 3 bases at J; junction bases unmatched: 3. CDR3 DNA sequence: TGCGCCAGCAGCCCGGACAGGGTCTACGAGCAGTACTTC. It codes for CASSPDRVYEQYF.

CDR3 loop: CASSPNAGQAIYTF. CDR3 DNA: TGCGCCAGCAGCCCAAACGCGGGACAGGCCATCTACACCTTC. The chain links TRBV5-1 to TRBJ1-2; 8 bases fit TRBD1. In germline, CDR1 is SGHRS, CDR2 YFSETQ. The CDR3 extends over 14 amino acids. The J segment lost 10 bases and the V segment lost 4 bases, leaving 12 bases of the junction unmatched.

This clone was seen only once. V gene TRBV10-3 combines with J gene TRBJ1-3; D unclear. The V and J ends lost 6 bases and 0 bases respectively, with 18 bases between them. The CDR3 sequence is 17 residues long. Germline V gives CDR1 ENHRY, CDR2 SYGVKD. The DNA for the CDR3 is TGTGCCATCAGCCCGTTATCTTGGGCGAGCTCTGGAAACACCATATATTTT. Translated: CAISPLSWASSGNTIYF.

The genes are TRBV9 and TRBJ1-1; 10 nucleotides match TRBD1. The length of the CDR3 is 14 residues. V shed 2 bases and J 7 bases; nucleotides not matched to a gene: 5. Germline V gives CDR1 SGDLS, CDR2 YYNGEE. The DNA for the CDR3 is TGTGCCAGCAGCGTGACAGGGGGCGGGAATGAAGCTTTCTTT. Translation gives CASSVTGGGNEAFF.

The chain combines TRBV19 with TRBJ2-2, with D possibly being TRBD2 (6 bases). Germline assignment: CDR1 LNHDA and CDR2 SQIVND (reference sequence). V was trimmed by 5 bases and J by 2 bases, leaving 12 bases between them. The CDR3 consists of 15 residues. CDR3 in amino acids: CASSLGGINTGELFF. CDR3 DNA sequence: TGTGCCAGTAGTCTAGGAGGGATAAACACCGGGGAGCTGTTTTTT.

CDR3 in amino acids: CASNERGQGWVGYTF. CDR3 nucleotides: TGTGCCAGTAACGAAAGGGGACAGGGGTGGGTTGGCTACACCTTC. The chain joins TRBV19 to TRBJ1-2, with TRBD1 identical over 10 bases. Germline V gene data show CDR1 as LNHDA and CDR2 as SQIVND (reference sequence). V was clipped by 7 bases and J by 7 bases; unmatched bases: 12. The CDR3 loop spans 15 amino acids.

This chain joins TRBV19 and TRBJ2-3, with D tentatively TRBD2 (5 bases). The V end was cut by 3 bases, the J end by 7 bases, with 8 bases between. CDR3 length: 12 amino acids. Per germline, CDR1 LNHDA and CDR2 SQIVND (reference sequence). CDR3 residues: CASSIGENTQYF. The CDR3 DNA reads TGTGCCAGTAGTATCGGGGAAAATACGCAGTATTTT.

The chain employs TRBV7-2 and TRBJ2-3; TRBD2 is a possible D gene (7 bases). CDR3 length: 16 amino acids. Germline CDR1 is SGHTA and CDR2 is FQGNSA. V lost 2 bases and J 3 bases, leaving 15 bases between the germline ends. The CDR3 is CASSLNQGRGTDTQYF. In nucleotides, the CDR3 is TGTGCCAGCAGCTTAAATCAGGGGAGGGGAACAGATACGCAGTATTTT.

The CDR3 here is CASSKRAGQGAEAFF. The CDR3 bases are TGCGCCAGCAGCAAACGGGCGGGACAGGGCGCTGAAGCTTTCTTT. The gene calls are TRBV5-1 and TRBJ1-1, with TRBD1 matching over 9 bases. V shed 4 bases and J 6 bases; nucleotides not matched to a gene: 10. Germline lookup yields CDR1 SGHRS and CDR2 YFSETQ. The CDR3 is made up of 15 amino acids.

The gene calls are TRBV2 and TRBJ2-7; D may be TRBD1 (6 bases). CDR3 length equals 13 residues. Trimming pared 6 bases from V and 1 base from J, leaving 10 bases between. Germline assignment: CDR1 SNHLY and CDR2 FYNNEI. The CDR3 bases are TGTGCCAGCAGATGGACAGAGTCCTACGAGCAGTACTTC. Protein: CASRWTESYEQYF.

The rearrangement joins TRBV20-1 to TRBJ2-5; 9 bases are shared with TRBD2. This CDR3 has 14 residues. Germline V lookup: CDR1 DFQATT, CDR2 SNEGSKA (reference sequence). V lost 3 bases and J lost 1; bases outside the gene matches: 3. CDR3 sequence reads: CSASKAGGQETQYF. As DNA, the CDR3 is TGCAGTGCTAGTAAAGCGGGGGGCCAAGAGACCCAGTACTTC.

The chain is built from TRBV3-1 (or the pseudogene TRBV3-2) and TRBJ2-2; 11 positions agree with TRBD2. Germline CDR1 LGHDT, CDR2 YNNKEL (reference sequence). The CDR3 extends over 16 amino acids. V shed 6 bases and J 2 bases; nucleotides not matched to a gene: 5. CDR3 amino acids: CASRRLAGSNTGELFF. Here the CDR3 DNA reads TGTGCCAGCAGGCGACTAGCGGGGAGTAACACCGGGGAGCTGTTTTTT.

The chain is built from TRBV18 and TRBJ2-7; 8 nucleotides align to TRBD1. This CDR3 spans 14 amino acids. V shed 4 bases and J 1 base; nucleotides not matched to a gene: 3. CDR1 is KGHSH, CDR2 LQKENI, per germline. The CDR3 spells CASSQTGDSYEQYF. CDR3 DNA: TGTGCCAGCTCACAGACAGGGGATTCCTACGAGCAGTACTTC.

The V and J genes are TRBV9 and TRBJ2-5; 7 nucleotides agree with TRBD2. CDR1 SGDLS and CDR2 YYNGEE come from the germline V gene. The V segment lost 3 bases and the J segment 2 bases; nucleotides outside the gene matches: 4. The CDR3 has 14 amino acids. DNA of the CDR3: TGTGCCAGCAGCGAGAGACTAGCTCAAGAGACCCAGTACTTC. This gives the protein CASSERLAQETQYF.

This clone showed up just a few times. The chain is built from TRBV19 and TRBJ2-3; 11 bases are a match to TRBD1. V lost 6 bases, J lost 7 bases, and 9 bases stayed unmatched. Germline-derived CDR1 and CDR2 are LNHDA and SQIVND (reference sequence). This CDR3 spans 15 amino acids. The CDR3 nucleotides read TGTGCCAGTAGGGCTCGGACAGGGGGCTTAAATACGCAGTATTTT. Amino acids: CASRARTGGLNTQYF.

This clone occurred a few times. V is TRBV7-3 and J is TRBJ2-2; weak D call: TRBD2 (6 bases). The CDR3 runs to 14 residues. V lost 2 bases and J 7 bases, leaving 11 bases between the germline ends. Looked up from germline, CDR1 is SGHTA and CDR2 is FQGTGA. The CDR3 is CASSLGGDGGELFF. CDR3 in DNA: TGTGCCAGCAGCTTAGGCGGGGATGGCGGGGAGCTGTTTTTT.

This chain links TRBV10-3 with TRBJ2-5; the match to TRBD1 covers 12 bases. Trimming at V came to 9 bases and at J to 5 bases, leaving 10 bases not matched to a gene. CDR1 is ENHRY, CDR2 SYGVKD, per germline. The CDR3 totals 15 residues. The CDR3 bases are TGTGCCATACACCCAGGGACAGGGGGCAGGGAGACCCAGTACTTC. Its protein product is CAIHPGTGGRETQYF.

The J gene is TRBJ2-6, the V gene TRBV7-8; 8 bases fit TRBD1. With 5 bases clipped from V and 2 bases from J, the junction kept 5 bases outside the gene matches. This CDR3 comprises 16 residues. The germline gives CDR1 SGHVS, CDR2 FQNEAQ. Here the CDR3 reads CASSLTGGPGANVLTF. CDR3 bases: TGTGCCAGCAGCCTAACAGGGGGACCTGGGGCCAACGTCCTGACTTTC.

The V and J genes are TRBV5-4 and TRBJ1-4; 7 bases are a match to TRBD1. The germline gives CDR1 SGHNT, CDR2 YYREEE (reference sequence). V dropped 3 bases and J dropped 6; count of bases not matched to a gene: 11. The length of the CDR3 is 16 residues. CDR3 region: CASSSGQRSGDEKLFF. CDR3 DNA sequence: TGTGCCAGCAGCTCGGGACAGCGGTCGGGGGATGAAAAACTGTTTTTT. Using reference TRBV5-4 and TRBJ1-4 for the parts outside the CDR3, the full variable domain is ETGVTQSPTHLIKTRGQQVTLRCSSQSGHNTVSWYQQALGQGPQFIFQYYREEENGRGNFPPRFSGLQFPNYSSELNVNALELDDSALYLCASSSGQRSGDEKLFFGSGTQLSVL.

The chain carries TRBV30 and TRBJ2-7; tentative D call: TRBD2 (5 bases). Germline V lookup: CDR1 GTSNPN, CDR2 SVGIG (reference sequence). The CDR3 length is 12 residues. V was pared by 7 bases and J by 0 bases, with 10 bases between. The DNA of the CDR3 is TGTGCCTATTCGGGGAGCTCCTACGAGCAGTACTTC. This codes for CAYSGSSYEQYF.